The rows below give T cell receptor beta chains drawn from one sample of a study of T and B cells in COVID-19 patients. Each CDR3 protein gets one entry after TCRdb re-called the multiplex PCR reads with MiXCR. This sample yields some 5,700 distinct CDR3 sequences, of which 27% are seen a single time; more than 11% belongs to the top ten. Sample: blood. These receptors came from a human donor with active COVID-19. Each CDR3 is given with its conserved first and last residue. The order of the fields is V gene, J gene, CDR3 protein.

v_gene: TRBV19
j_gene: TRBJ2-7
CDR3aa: CASSSWGQGAGEQYF

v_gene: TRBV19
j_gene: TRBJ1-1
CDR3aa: CASSNYGQGYTEAFF

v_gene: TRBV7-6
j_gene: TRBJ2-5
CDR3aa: CASSFGLAGQETQYF

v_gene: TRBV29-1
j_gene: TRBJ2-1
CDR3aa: CSAKGTSGSHNEQFF

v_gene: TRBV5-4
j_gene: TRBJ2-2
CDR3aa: CASRPTAGVETGELFF

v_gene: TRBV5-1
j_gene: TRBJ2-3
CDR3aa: CASSPKQGKSDTQYF

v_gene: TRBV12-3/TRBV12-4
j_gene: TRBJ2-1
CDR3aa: CASSLAGASYNEQFF

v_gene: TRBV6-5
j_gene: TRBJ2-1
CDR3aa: CASSKKTSGGNEQFF

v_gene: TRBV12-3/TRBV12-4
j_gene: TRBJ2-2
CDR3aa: CASRVWDTGELFF

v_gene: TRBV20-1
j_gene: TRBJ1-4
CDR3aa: CSARDFASPNEKLFF

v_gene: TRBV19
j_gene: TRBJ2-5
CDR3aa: CASSMGGGQETQYF

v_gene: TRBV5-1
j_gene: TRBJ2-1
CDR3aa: CASSLVGSVTYNEQFF

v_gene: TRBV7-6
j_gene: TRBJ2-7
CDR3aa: CASSLEGTGNYEQYF

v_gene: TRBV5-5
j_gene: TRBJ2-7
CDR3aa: CASTNTGASYEQYF

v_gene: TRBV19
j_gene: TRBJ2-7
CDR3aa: CASSIPWAGTGIHEQYF

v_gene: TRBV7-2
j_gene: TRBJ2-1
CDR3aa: CASSLTASGSSYNEQFF